The 19 T cell receptor beta chains given below trace back to one sample, sequenced in a study of shared clonotypes between healthy human individuals. Sequencing was performed with immunoSEQ multiplex PCR; in TCRdb, only in-frame clones are kept and a portion is missing. The sample includes 500,000 to 650,000 clones, 70% to 80% of them seen just once. Material: PBMCs. The receptors shown here come from a woman aged 40 to 55 in good health. Some clones in this sample may be carry-over from other donors' samples.

V is TRBV7-9 and J is TRBJ1-2; D is unclear. Germline V gene sequence: CDR1 SEHNR, CDR2 FQNEAQ (reference sequence). CDR3 length: 15 residues. The ends were cut back, 4 bases at V and 0 bases at J, with 12 bases in the middle. For the CDR3, the DNA is TGTGCCAGCAGCTCCCGACGGCCAGCTAACTATGGCTACACCTTC. Its translation is CASSSRRPANYGYTF.

The genes are TRBV7-2 and TRBJ1-3; D is ambiguous. Germline V gives CDR1 SGHTA, CDR2 FQGNSA. The CDR3 runs 16 residues. The V end was cut by 1 base, the J end by 0 bases, with 10 bases between. CDR3 region: CASSLVGVSSGNTIYF. The CDR3 DNA reads TGTGCCAGCAGCTTAGTTGGGGTTAGCTCTGGAAACACCATATATTTT. The full variable domain, in which reference TRBV7-2 and TRBJ1-3 provide the parts outside the CDR3, is GAGVSQSPSNKVTEKGKDVELRCDPISGHTALYWYRQSLGQGLEFLIYFQGNSAPDKSGLPSDRFSAERTGGSVSTLTIQRTQQEDSAVYLCASSLVGVSSGNTIYFGEGSWLTVV.

V gene TRBV18 combines with J gene TRBJ2-5; D is unresolved. The CDR3 is made up of 14 amino acids. V was clipped by 3 bases and J by 1 base, with 9 bases between them. The germline V gene has CDR1 KGHSH and CDR2 LQKENI. The CDR3 DNA follows: TGTGCCAGCTCACCGGCGGACGGCCAAGAGACCCAGTACTTC. It specifies CASSPADGQETQYF.

CDR3 DNA: TGTGCCAGCTCACCGCGGTACCAAGAGACCCAGTACTTC. This translates into CASSPRYQETQYF. V usage is TRBV18 and J usage is TRBJ2-5, with no clear D. Trimming stripped 3 bases from V and 0 bases from J, with 5 bases between. Germline values: CDR1 KGHSH, CDR2 LQKENI. This CDR3 has 13 residues.

The chain has TRBV7-2 and TRBJ2-7; 9 bases agree with TRBD1. Looked up from germline, CDR1 is SGHTA and CDR2 is FQGNSA. The J segment lost 2 bases and the V segment lost 4 bases, leaving 9 bases of the junction unmatched. CDR3 size: 16 residues. DNA for the CDR3: TGTGCCAGCAGCTCCCCTCGGACAGGGGATCCCTACGAGCAGTACTTC. As protein: CASSSPRTGDPYEQYF.

This chain links TRBV2 with TRBJ1-2, with D possibly matching TRBD1 (5 bases). The CDR3 sequence is 13 residues long. Trimming pared 5 bases from V and 6 bases from J, leaving 13 bases between. CDR1 and CDR2 (germline): SNHLY, FYNNEI. Here the CDR3 reads CASSWSGRDGYTF. DNA of the CDR3: TGTGCCAGCAGTTGGTCAGGGAGGGATGGCTACACCTTC.

The chain combines TRBV2 with TRBJ2-7; 10 bases line up with TRBD2. This CDR3 comprises 14 residues. Germline assignment: CDR1 SNHLY and CDR2 FYNNEI. Losses at the gene ends were 7 bases for V and 2 bases for J; bases not matched to a gene: 5. The CDR3 spells CASKGLAATYEQYF. The CDR3 region has the DNA TGTGCCAGCAAAGGACTAGCGGCAACCTACGAGCAGTACTTC.

V is TRBV7-3 and J is TRBJ2-3; 9 bases are shared with TRBD1. V was pared by 5 bases and J by 5 bases, with 5 bases of the junction left unmatched. In germline, CDR1 is SGHTA, CDR2 FQGTGA. The CDR3 has 14 residues. The CDR3 region is CASSRDRGGDTQYF. Here the CDR3 DNA reads TGTGCCAGCAGCCGTGACAGGGGGGGAGATACGCAGTATTTT.

On this clone itself: This could be a read error, since a much larger clone is one nucleotide away. V and J are TRBV11-2 and TRBJ1-1; 9 nucleotides agree with TRBD1. The V segment lost 5 bases and the J segment 5 bases; nucleotides outside the gene matches: 3. There are 13 residues in the CDR3. Germline loops: CDR1 SGHAT, CDR2 FQNNGV. The CDR3 region has the DNA TGTGCCAGCAGCCAGGACAGGGGAACTGAAGCTTTCTTT. It specifies CASSQDRGTEAFF.

The rearrangement joins TRBV28 to TRBJ2-5; 11 bases are a match to TRBD2. The CDR3 consists of 18 residues. Trimming took 2 bases from V and 1 from J; bases not matched to a gene: 9. The germline CDR1 and CDR2 sequences are MDHEN and SYDVKM. CDR3 nucleotides: TGTGCCAGCAGTTTAGCGGGGGGGACTAGCGGTCTCCAAGAGACCCAGTACTTC. Translation gives CASSLAGGTSGLQETQYF.

The chain has TRBV5-1 and TRBJ1-3, with D perhaps TRBD1 (5 bases). The V and J ends lost 3 bases and 0 bases respectively, with 13 bases between them. The CDR3 runs 16 residues. In germline, CDR1 is SGHRS, CDR2 YFSETQ. CDR3 nucleotide sequence: TGCGCCAGCAGCTCGAACCGGGACGTCTCTGGAAACACCATATATTTT. Translating gives CASSSNRDVSGNTIYF.

CDR3: CAWSVGDGNFEKLFF. The CDR3 DNA reads as TGTGCCTGGAGTGTAGGGGACGGAAATTTTGAAAAACTGTTTTTT. The V gene is TRBV30, the J gene TRBJ1-4; a possible D gene is TRBD1 (5 bases). V lost 0 bases and J 7 bases, leaving 15 bases between the germline ends. Germline values: CDR1 GTSNPN, CDR2 SVGIG (reference sequence). CDR3 size: 15 residues.

This clone has a single count. This sequence joins TRBV27 and TRBJ2-1; either TRBD1 or TRBD2 may supply D (5 bases each). The CDR3 sequence is 14 residues long. Trimming removed 8 bases from V and 2 bases from J, with 13 bases in between. Germline V gives CDR1 MNHEY, CDR2 SMNVEV (reference sequence). The CDR3: CASREGPPYNEQFF. In nucleotides, the CDR3 is TGTGCCAGCCGAGAGGGGCCCCCCTACAATGAGCAGTTCTTC.

The rearrangement uses TRBV28 and TRBJ2-1, with a tentative D call TRBD2 (6 bases). This CDR3 is built from 15 residues. Germline V gives CDR1 MDHEN, CDR2 SYDVKM. V was clipped by 8 bases and J by 3 bases, with 17 bases between them. CDR3 residues: CASLYGAGYYNEQFF. CDR3 sequence (DNA): TGTGCCAGCCTGTATGGCGCGGGATACTACAATGAGCAGTTCTTC.

This sequence joins TRBV5-1 and TRBJ1-4; D is ambiguous. The CDR3 loop spans 12 amino acids. V was pared by 4 bases and J by 13 bases, with 14 bases between. Germline V gives CDR1 SGHRS, CDR2 YFSETQ. In DNA form, the CDR3 reads TGCGCCAGCAGCGAAACCGGGGAGGGACTGTTTTTT. Translation: CASSETGEGLFF.

The CDR3 coding sequence is TGTGCCAGCAGCCCGAGACAGGGCCCTGAAGCTTTCTTT. This translates into CASSPRQGPEAFF. J is TRBJ1-1 and V is TRBV5-6, with TRBD1 matching over 7 bases. The CDR3 runs 13 residues. J was trimmed by 6 bases and V by 4 bases; bases with no gene match: 6. CDR1 is SGHDT, CDR2 YYEEEE, per germline.

This clone has more than one count but fewer than ten. The genes are TRBV6-5 and TRBJ2-1; D may be TRBD2 (5 bases). The germline V gene has CDR1 MNHEY and CDR2 SVGAGI. Trimming cost V 2 bases and J 8 bases, with 19 bases left between them. The CDR3 is made up of 16 amino acids. DNA of the CDR3: TGTGCCAGCAGTTACGGGGTTAGCGAACCATCGGATGAGCAGTTCTTC. Translating gives CASSYGVSEPSDEQFF.

J is TRBJ2-7 and V is TRBV5-8; D remains ambiguous. This CDR3 spans 15 amino acids. V was shortened by 0 bases and J by 1 base, with 11 bases between the two germline ends. Germline V gene sequence: CDR1 SGHTS, CDR2 YDEGEE. The CDR3 spells CASSLGVLPSYEQYF. Here the CDR3 DNA reads TGTGCCAGCAGCTTGGGAGTGCTTCCTTCCTACGAGCAGTACTTC.

This CDR3 reads CASTKRGAAEAFF. The CDR3 DNA reads TGTGCCAGCACTAAAAGAGGGGCGGCTGAAGCTTTCTTT. This chain connects TRBV25-1 to TRBJ1-1, with D possibly matching TRBD1 (5 bases). CDR1 MGHDK and CDR2 SYGVNS come from the germline V gene. The CDR3 covers 13 residues. With 7 bases removed from V and 6 bases from J, the gap between germline ends came to 15 bases.